The sequence of this T cell receptor beta chain was determined in a study of cytomegalovirus exposure and HLA in healthy donors. Study outcomes and limitations: One cluster of highly shared sequence variants probably arose as a sequencing artifact.

The germline V gene has CDR1 SGHVS and CDR2 FQNEAQ. This CDR3 is 16 amino acids long. V dropped 5 bases and J dropped 1 base, with 17 bases sitting between them. The PCR was carried out with 60 Vbeta primers and 13 Jbeta primers. Only in-frame clones appear in the TCRdb table, and some are missing; sequencing was by immunoSEQ multiplex PCR. The sample has under 85,000 clones; around 79% are singletons. Points on this clone: What it recognizes is unknown.

The clonotype was recovered from a man in his forties in good health and CMV-seronegative. The chain couples TRBV7-8 to TRBJ1-1; D is undetermined. Sequenced input: PBMCs. In DNA, the CDR3 is TGTGCCAGCAGCAGCGGAAGCGGACTCGAGAACACTGAAGCTTTCTTT. Protein product: CASSSGSGLENTEAFF.